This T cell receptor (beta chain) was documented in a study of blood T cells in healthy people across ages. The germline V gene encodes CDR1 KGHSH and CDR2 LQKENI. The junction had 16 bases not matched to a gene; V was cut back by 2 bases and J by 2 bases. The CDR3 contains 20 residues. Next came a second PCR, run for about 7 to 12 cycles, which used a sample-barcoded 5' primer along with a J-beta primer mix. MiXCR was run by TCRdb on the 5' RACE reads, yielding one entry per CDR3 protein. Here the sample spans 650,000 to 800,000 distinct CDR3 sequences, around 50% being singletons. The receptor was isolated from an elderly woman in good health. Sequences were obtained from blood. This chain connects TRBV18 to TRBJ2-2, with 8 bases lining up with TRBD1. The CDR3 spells CASSPVGMVSRGQNTGELFF. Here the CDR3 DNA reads TGTGCCAGCTCACCAGTAGGAATGGTGTCCAGGGGGCAAAACACCGGGGAGCTGTTTTTT.